The 15 T cell receptor beta chains given below trace back to one sample, sequenced in a study of STAT3 mutations in large granular lymphocyte leukemia. Their antigen targets remain unknown. Study-level results: In T-cell large granular lymphocyte leukemia, about half of patients showed multiple immunodominant subclonotypes.

Assay: immunoSEQ multiplex PCR; the TCRdb copy retains only in-frame clones and omits some. The table includes over 25,000 clones, around 86% detected once. Sequenced material: peripheral blood mononuclear cells. The receptors stem from a man aged 60 to 75 with T-cell large granular lymphocyte leukemia. Some clones in this sample may be carry-over from other donors' samples.

In DNA form, the CDR3 reads TGTGCCAGCAGTTTAACTGAAGAAGCTTTCTTT. This translates into CASSLTEEAFF. The rearrangement joins TRBV28 to TRBJ1-1; D not certain. CDR1 is MDHEN, CDR2 SYDVKM, per germline. With 2 bases removed from V and 8 bases from J, the gap between germline ends came to 6 bases. The CDR3 length is 11 residues.

The chain has TRBV6-5 and TRBJ2-2; D possibly matches TRBD1 or TRBD2 (6 bases each). The CDR3 has 13 amino acids. V was cut by 11 bases and J by 3 bases, with 13 bases left in between. Germline V gene lookup returns CDR1 MNHEY and CDR2 SVGAGI. The CDR3 region is CAGGRGDTGELFF. DNA for the CDR3: TGTGCCGGGGGTAGGGGGGACACCGGGGAGCTGTTTTTT.

This CDR3 is CASTLPGQPEKLFF. DNA for the CDR3: TGTGCCAGCACCCTCCCGGGACAGCCCGAAAAACTGTTTTTT. This chain joins TRBV28 and TRBJ1-4; 7 bases fit TRBD1. Germline CDR1 reads MDHEN; CDR2 reads SYDVKM. The ends lost 7 bases at V and 8 bases at J; junction bases unmatched: 10. The CDR3 has 14 residues.

V gene TRBV6-5 combines with J gene TRBJ2-1; 9 nucleotides align to TRBD1. V lost 6 bases and J lost 6; bases outside the gene matches: 6. The CDR3 has 14 residues. Germline loops: CDR1 MNHEY, CDR2 SVGAGI. CDR3 DNA sequence: TGTGCCAGCAGCCCCGGGACAGGGCGCAATGAGCAGTTCTTC. It specifies CASSPGTGRNEQFF.

V and J are TRBV30 and TRBJ2-1; 7 bases fit TRBD2. The CDR3 is 13 residues long. V trimming: 2 bases; J trimming: 13 bases; junction bases outside the gene matches: 11. Germline CDR1 GTSNPN, CDR2 SVGIG (reference sequence). CDR3 amino acids: CAWSRARASGQFF. The CDR3 nucleotides read TGTGCCTGGAGTAGGGCGAGAGCTAGCGGCCAGTTCTTC.

This clone occurred once. The rearrangement uses TRBV4-2 and TRBJ2-3, with 7 bases matching TRBD2. Germline V lookup: CDR1 LGHNA, CDR2 YNFKEQ. Unmatched junction bases numbered 0, after V lost 0 bases and J lost 3 bases. The CDR3 loop spans 14 amino acids. The CDR3 loop reads CASSQERGTDTQYF. The CDR3 coding sequence is TGTGCCAGCAGCCAAGAGCGGGGGACAGATACGCAGTATTTT.

This sequence joins TRBV7-2 and TRBJ2-1; TRBD2 matches at 10 bases. V lost 5 bases to trimming and J lost 4 bases; unmatched junction nucleotides: 8. In germline, CDR1 is SGHTA, CDR2 FQGNSA. The CDR3 spans 16 residues. CDR3 bases: TGTGCCAGCAGCCCAAGGACTAGCGGATTTTACAATGAGCAGTTCTTC. Its protein product is CASSPRTSGFYNEQFF. The variable domain in full, with the rest retrieved from reference TRBV7-2 and TRBJ2-1, is GAGVSQSPSNKVTEKGKDVELRCDPISGHTALYWYRQSLGQGLEFLIYFQGNSAPDKSGLPSDRFSAERTGGSVSTLTIQRTQQEDSAVYLCASSPRTSGFYNEQFFGPGTRLTVL.

This clone was found once. The rearrangement uses TRBV7-2 and TRBJ2-3, with unresolved D. CDR3 length equals 12 residues. Trimming cost V 7 bases and J 6 bases, with 11 bases left between them. Germline V lookup: CDR1 SGHTA, CDR2 FQGNSA. The CDR3 DNA follows: TGTGCCAGCACCCCTACCCCGGATACGCAGTATTTT. This translates into CASTPTPDTQYF. Full variable domain (missing parts from reference TRBV7-2 and TRBJ2-3): GAGVSQSPSNKVTEKGKDVELRCDPISGHTALYWYRQSLGQGLEFLIYFQGNSAPDKSGLPSDRFSAERTGGSVSTLTIQRTQQEDSAVYLCASTPTPDTQYFGPGTRLTVL.

The chain carries TRBV30 and TRBJ1-5, with D maybe TRBD1 (5 bases). With 1 base removed from V and 5 bases from J, the gap between germline ends came to 9 bases. This CDR3 spans 13 amino acids. Germline values: CDR1 GTSNPN, CDR2 SVGIG (reference sequence). CDR3 sequence (DNA): TGTGCCTGGAGTGGAGGGGTGGATCAGCCCCAGCATTTT. It yields the protein CAWSGGVDQPQHF.

The rearrangement links TRBV5-1 to TRBJ2-4, with D perhaps being TRBD1 or TRBD2 (5 bases each). From germline, CDR1 is SGHRS and CDR2 YFSETQ. V lost 6 bases, J lost 5 bases, and 9 bases lay in between. This CDR3 has 12 residues. CDR3 protein: CASMGDENIQYF. Written as DNA, the CDR3 is TGCGCCAGCATGGGGGACGAAAACATTCAGTACTTC.

This clone occurred once. This chain joins TRBV5-4 and TRBJ2-7, with unresolved D. The germline V gene has CDR1 SGHNT and CDR2 YYREEE (reference sequence). The CDR3 is 15 amino acids. The ends were cut back, 4 bases at V and 0 bases at J, with 14 bases in the middle. The CDR3 loop is CASSRWTVSSYEQYF. The CDR3 coding sequence is TGTGCCAGCAGCCGATGGACGGTGAGCTCCTACGAGCAGTACTTC.

The chain links TRBV5-1 to TRBJ2-2, with TRBD2 identical over 11 bases. The junction had 14 bases not matched to a gene; V was cut back by 4 bases and J by 6 bases. The CDR3 loop spans 18 amino acids. The germline CDR1 and CDR2 sequences are SGHRS and YFSETQ. CDR3 bases: TGCGCCAGCAGCCCCCAGGCTAGCGGGAGGAACGGCGCCGGGGAGCTGTTTTTT. Protein product: CASSPQASGRNGAGELFF.

The rearrangement uses TRBV5-1 and TRBJ1-4; the D gene is possibly TRBD1 (5 bases). CDR1 is SGHRS, CDR2 YFSETQ, per germline. The CDR3 runs to 14 residues. V gave up 4 bases and J gave up 8 bases, with 15 bases separating them. Written as DNA, the CDR3 is TGCGCCAGCAGCCCAGCCACCCAGGGCGAAAAACTGTTTTTT. It translates to CASSPATQGEKLFF.

The CDR3 coding sequence is TGCGCCAGCAGCTTGGATGGACAGGGATTCACAGATACGCAGTATTTT. Encoded protein: CASSLDGQGFTDTQYF. The chain has TRBV5-1 and TRBJ2-3, with 8 bases aligning to TRBD1. Trimming at V came to 0 bases and at J to 2 bases, leaving 5 bases not matched to a gene. This CDR3 has 16 residues. The V gene's germline CDR1 is SGHRS and CDR2 YFSETQ.

The V call is TRBV29-1, the J call TRBJ2-6; no definite D call. Germline CDR1 SQVTM, CDR2 ANQGSEA. Trimming pared 5 bases from V and 0 bases from J, leaving 5 bases between. The CDR3 totals 13 residues. The CDR3, as DNA: TGCAGCGTTATAAGCTCTGGGGCCAACGTCCTGACTTTC. This translates into CSVISSGANVLTF.